This section outlines one T cell receptor beta chain sequence together with its context. Its cognate antigen is unknown. Repertoires were generated with immunoSEQ multiplex PCR, while TCRdb's copy carries only in-frame clones and drops some. The table includes roughly 120,000 clones, 92% detected once. After removal of 5 bases from V and 4 bases from J, the junction contained 7 bases not matched to a gene. This CDR3 has 15 residues. Germline V gene sequence: CDR1 MDHEN, CDR2 SYDVKM. The sample originates from a study of siplizumab effects on memory and regulatory T cells. The study's findings and limits: Assignment to unstimulated subsets succeeded for only a minor fraction of the alloreactive clones. The Treg-derived share of mappable alloreactive CD4+ clones averaged roughly 69% with siplizumab and 26.9% in controls. It seemed that naive T cells were more diverse than memory cells and were major contributors to the alloresponse. Whether proliferating Tregs in siplizumab cultures suppress was not functionally confirmed.

The specimen was Tregs sorted from blood. This TCR derives from a human donor in good health. The chain is built from TRBV28 and TRBJ2-1; 8 bases align to TRBD1. CDR3 nucleotide sequence: TGTGCCAGCAGTGAGGGGACAGGCTCATACAATGAGCAGTTCTTC. The encoded protein is CASSEGTGSYNEQFF. The whole variable domain, remainder taken from reference TRBV28 and TRBJ2-1, is DVKVTQSSRYLVKRTGEKVFLECVQDMDHENMFWYRQDPGLGLRLIYFSYDVKMKEKGDIPEGYSVSREKKERFSLILESASTNQTSMYLCASSEGTGSYNEQFFGPGTRLTVL.